A single sample gave rise to the 5 T cell receptor beta chains below, sequenced in a study of PD-1 blockade in classical Hodgkin lymphoma. Time point noted: newly diagnosed, previously untreated cHL patient sample. PBMCs were thawed, and CD8+ T cells were then isolated from them by magnetic negative selection. Libraries were prepared by immunoSEQ multiplex PCR; TCRdb keeps only in-frame clonotypes and omits some of them. The table records around 2,000 clones, 70% to 75% of them present only once. Material: CD8+ T cells from blood. These receptors were taken from a human donor with classical Hodgkin lymphoma.

This chain joins TRBV10-3 and TRBJ1-2; possibly TRBD1 for D (5 bases). Trimming shortened V by 6 bases and J by 3 bases, and 17 bases separated the two germline ends. The CDR3 extends over 15 amino acids. Germline CDR1 ENHRY, CDR2 SYGVKD. The CDR3 DNA reads TGTGCCATCAGCCTAAGTATACTAGGGGACTATGGCTACACCTTC. It codes for CAISLSILGDYGYTF.

This sequence joins TRBV5-1 and TRBJ1-1; tentative D call: TRBD1 (6 bases). The germline V gene has CDR1 SGHRS and CDR2 YFSETQ. This CDR3 is built from 14 residues. Deletions cut 3 bases from V and 7 bases from J, with 16 bases between. The chain's CDR3 is CASSWGTGSREAFF. In nucleotides, the CDR3 is TGCGCCAGCAGCTGGGGTACAGGGTCCCGTGAAGCTTTCTTT.

The V and J genes are TRBV9 and TRBJ1-1; 7 bases agree with TRBD1. The CDR3 covers 14 residues. Germline V CDR1 and CDR2: SGDLS, YYNGEE. Germline trimming cut 3 bases from V and 2 bases from J; bases unmatched to any gene: 4. The CDR3 DNA sequence: TGTGCCAGCAGCGAAAGACAGGGAAACACTGAAGCTTTCTTT. It codes for CASSERQGNTEAFF.

The chain recombines TRBV2 with TRBJ2-4; D may match TRBD1 or TRBD2 (6 bases each). Germline loops: CDR1 SNHLY, CDR2 FYNNEI. The CDR3 sequence is 16 residues long. Between the trimmed V and J ends, which lost 0 bases and 7 bases, there was a span of 16 bases. In DNA form, the CDR3 reads TGTGCCAGCAGTGAAGCGCTTCCGGGGGCAATGAACATTCAGTACTTC. Its translation: CASSEALPGAMNIQYF.

CDR3 residues: CSASESPEAFF. CDR3 nucleotide sequence: TGCAGTGCTAGTGAGAGCCCTGAAGCTTTCTTT. The V call is TRBV20-1, the J call TRBJ1-1; no firm D call. In germline, CDR1 is DFQATT, CDR2 SNEGSKA (reference sequence). V was trimmed by 3 bases and J by 6 bases, leaving 8 bases between them. There are 11 residues in the CDR3.